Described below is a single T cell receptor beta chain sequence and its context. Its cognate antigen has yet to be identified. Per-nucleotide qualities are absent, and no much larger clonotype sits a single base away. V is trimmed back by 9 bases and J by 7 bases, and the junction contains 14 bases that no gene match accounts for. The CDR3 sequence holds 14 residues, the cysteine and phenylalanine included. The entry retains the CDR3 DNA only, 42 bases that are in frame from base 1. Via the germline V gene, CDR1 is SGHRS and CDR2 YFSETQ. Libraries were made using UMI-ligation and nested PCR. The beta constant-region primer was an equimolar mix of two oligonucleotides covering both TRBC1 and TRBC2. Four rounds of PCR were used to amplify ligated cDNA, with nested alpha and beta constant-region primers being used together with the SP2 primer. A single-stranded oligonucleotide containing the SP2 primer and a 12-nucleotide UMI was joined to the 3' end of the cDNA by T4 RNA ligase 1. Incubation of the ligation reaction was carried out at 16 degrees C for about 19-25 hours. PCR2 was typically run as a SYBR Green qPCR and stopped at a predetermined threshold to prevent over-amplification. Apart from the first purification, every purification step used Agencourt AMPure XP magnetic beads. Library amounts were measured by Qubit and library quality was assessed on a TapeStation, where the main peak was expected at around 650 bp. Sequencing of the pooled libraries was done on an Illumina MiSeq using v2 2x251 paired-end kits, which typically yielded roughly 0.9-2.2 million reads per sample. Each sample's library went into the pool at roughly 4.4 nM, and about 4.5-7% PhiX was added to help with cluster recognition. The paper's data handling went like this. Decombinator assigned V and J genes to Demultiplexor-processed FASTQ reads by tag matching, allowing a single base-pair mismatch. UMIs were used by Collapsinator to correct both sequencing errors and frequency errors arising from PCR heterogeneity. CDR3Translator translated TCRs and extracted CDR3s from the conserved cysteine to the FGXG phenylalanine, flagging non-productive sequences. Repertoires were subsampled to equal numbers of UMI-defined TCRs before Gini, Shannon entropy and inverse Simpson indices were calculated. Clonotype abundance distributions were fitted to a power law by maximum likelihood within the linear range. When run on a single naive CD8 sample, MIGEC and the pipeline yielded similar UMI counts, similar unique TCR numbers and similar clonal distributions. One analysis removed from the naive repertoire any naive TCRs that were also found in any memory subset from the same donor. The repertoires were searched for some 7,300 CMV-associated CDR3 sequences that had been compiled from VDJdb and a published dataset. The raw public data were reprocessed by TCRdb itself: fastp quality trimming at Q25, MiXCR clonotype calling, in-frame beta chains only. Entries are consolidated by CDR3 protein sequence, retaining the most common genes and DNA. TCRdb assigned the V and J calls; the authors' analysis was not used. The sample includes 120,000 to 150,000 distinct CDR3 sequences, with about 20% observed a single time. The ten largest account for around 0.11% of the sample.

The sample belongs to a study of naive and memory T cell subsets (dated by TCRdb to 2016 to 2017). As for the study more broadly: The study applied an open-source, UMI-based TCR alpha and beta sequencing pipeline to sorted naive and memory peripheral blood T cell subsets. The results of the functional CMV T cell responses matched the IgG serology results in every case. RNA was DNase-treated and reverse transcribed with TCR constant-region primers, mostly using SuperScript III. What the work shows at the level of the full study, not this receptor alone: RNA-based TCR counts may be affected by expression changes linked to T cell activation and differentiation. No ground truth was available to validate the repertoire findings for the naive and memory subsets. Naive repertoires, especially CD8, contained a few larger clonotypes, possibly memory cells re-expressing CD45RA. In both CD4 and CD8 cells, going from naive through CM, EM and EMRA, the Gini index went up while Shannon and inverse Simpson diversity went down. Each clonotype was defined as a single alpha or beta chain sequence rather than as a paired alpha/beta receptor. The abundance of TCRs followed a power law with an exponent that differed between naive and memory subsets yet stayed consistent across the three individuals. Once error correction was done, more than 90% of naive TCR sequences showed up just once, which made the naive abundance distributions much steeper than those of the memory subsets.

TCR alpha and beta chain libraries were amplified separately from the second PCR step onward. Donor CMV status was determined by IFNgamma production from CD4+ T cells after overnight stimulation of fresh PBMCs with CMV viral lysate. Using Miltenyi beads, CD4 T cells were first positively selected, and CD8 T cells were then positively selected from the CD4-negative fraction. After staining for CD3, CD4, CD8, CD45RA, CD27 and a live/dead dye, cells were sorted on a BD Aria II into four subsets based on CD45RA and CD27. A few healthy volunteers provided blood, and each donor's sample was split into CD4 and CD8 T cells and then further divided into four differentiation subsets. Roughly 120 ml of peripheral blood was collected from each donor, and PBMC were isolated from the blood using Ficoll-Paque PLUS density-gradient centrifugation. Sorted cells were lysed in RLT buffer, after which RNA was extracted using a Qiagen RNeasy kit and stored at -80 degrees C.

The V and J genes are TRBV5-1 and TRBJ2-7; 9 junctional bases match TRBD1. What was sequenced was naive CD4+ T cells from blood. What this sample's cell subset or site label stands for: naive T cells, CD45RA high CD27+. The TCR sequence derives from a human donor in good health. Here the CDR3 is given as CATKKLQGAVEQYF. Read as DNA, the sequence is TGCGCCACCAAGAAGTTACAGGGGGCGGTAGAGCAGTACTTC.